This T cell receptor beta chain emerged from a study of regulatory T cells in long-lasting Graves disease. Time point noted: newly diagnosed GD, antithyroid drugs for less than 3 months. There was RNA extracted from PBMCs, and the TCR library was made from it. J gave up 5 bases and V 2 bases, and 5 bases lay outside the gene matches. The length of the CDR3 is 13 residues. Germline lookup yields CDR1 SQVTM and CDR2 ANQGSEA. Arm-PCR of CDR3 regions and iRepertoire HTBI primers were the basis on which TCR beta libraries were built. In the original analysis: Samples collectively showed 62 TRBV and roughly 15 TRBJ segments. TCRdb re-called the multiplex PCR reads through MiXCR, storing one row per CDR3 protein. For this entry, the V and J calls and clone size follow TCRdb and not the study's own pipeline. The repertoire includes 370,000 or so distinct CDR3 sequences, around 15% of them detected once, and 20% sits in the top ten.

These data also featured in a second study, about T cells in Graves' hyperthyroidism and ophthalmopathy. Per that study: Graves' hyperthyroidism showing no ophthalmopathy progression within 18 months was considered stable. Uncontrolled infections, other autoimmune diseases, pregnancy or lactation led to exclusion of patients. TCR CDR3 regions were first amplified by RT-PCR with HTBI primers.

The genes are TRBV29-1 and TRBJ2-5, with 7 bases aligning to TRBD1. The origin of this receptor is a woman aged 18 to 35 with Graves disease. The source was peripheral blood mononuclear cells (PBMCs), collected at new diagnosis, from a patient treated with antithyroid drugs. CDR3 in amino acids: CSVETDRVETQYF. The DNA for the CDR3 is TGCAGCGTTGAAACTGACAGGGTGGAGACCCAGTACTTC.